The entry below describes one TCR beta chain. It has no known antigen specificity. Base qualities are not recorded, but no much larger clone differs from it by a single base. The data derive from a study of beta chain features in type 1 diabetes listed by TCRdb under 2018. Regarding the complete study: Mean age, gender distribution, total cell number and subset yield did not differ between patients and healthy donors. A total of roughly 99 million sorted cells were examined across all samples, and the number of cells per subset was strongly correlated with RNA yield. The study compared TCRB repertoires of sorted circulating CD4+ T cell subsets between recently diagnosed type 1 diabetes patients and matched healthy donors. Regulatory and stem cell-like memory subsets were isolated from only 8 patients and about eight healthy donors, whereas naive and central memory subsets came from all 28 donors.

The paper as a whole reports these results and caveats: Sequencing cDNA rather than genomic DNA could over-represent highly expressing activated cells, although activation and CD3 levels did not differ between groups. Only small numbers of individuals were included in the HLA sub-analyses, which left unresolved whether HLA type had any influence on TCRB rearrangement. At VDJ recombination sites, patients with type 1 diabetes made fewer insertions and deleted more nucleotides, a pattern implying thymic rearrangement abnormalities. Naive, central memory and regulatory TCRB repertoires appeared to be more alike among patients than among healthy donors. Type 1 diabetes patients showed a moderate but significant shortening of TCRB CDR3 length in all four CD4+ subsets. Shorter templates might be favored by PCR, yet because patient and control samples were amplified and corrected together, any such skew would affect both groups equally.

The germline V gene sets CDR1 to MDHEN and CDR2 to SYDVKM. From cysteine to phenylalanine, the CDR3 is 16 amino acids long. This entry keeps only the CDR3 DNA: 48 bases, framed from base 1. V ends up 7 bases short and J 7 bases short, with an unmatched junction base count of 14. From each donor, a single peripheral blood sample of about 100 mL on average was drawn into heparinised tubes. Using a panel that included CD45RO, CCR7, CD25, CD127, CD95 and CD27, naive, central memory, regulatory and stem cell-like memory CD4+ T cells were sorted on a BD FACSAria II. A purity above 95% was achieved for all sorted populations. Right away, PBMCs were isolated by Lymphoprep density gradient centrifugation and were stained directly, with no culture step. To minimize batch effects, samples were stained and sorted in pairs, one healthy donor with one patient per experiment. The entire amount of isolated RNA was reverse transcribed using the High Capacity cDNA Reverse Transcription Kit, so the sequenced TCRB transcripts were expressed ones. Deep immunoSEQ sequencing was applied to naive, central memory and regulatory T cell samples, giving an average of about 3.8 million total reads per sample. Sorted cells were lysed in RLT buffer, and RNA was extracted using DNase-treated RNeasy Micro or Mini kits according to cell number. To prevent cross-contamination, every cell subset was processed on its own, while patient and healthy donor samples were processed together. TCRB sequences were amplified from cDNA with the immunoSEQ multiplex PCR, producing 87-bp fragments spanning the CDR3 region. Sequencing of the amplicons was done on the Illumina HiSeq platform. The paper's data handling went like this. Synthetic template baselines were used to correct PCR bias computationally, reads within Hamming distance 2 were collapsed, and singletons that could not be merged were discarded. Reads were aligned to IMGT to assign V, D and J genes, CDR3 length, and insertions or deletions at six rearrangement sites. Within each subset, clonotype counts were normalized to sorted cell number, after which true diversity and Gini coefficients were computed with the tcR R package. Repertoire sharing was quantified using the overlap coefficient calculated on TCRB nucleotide sequences. As a proxy for the pre-selection repertoire, out-of-frame TCRB sequences from naive cells were analyzed. TCRdb limited this immuneACCESS table to in-frame rearrangements with V and J called. A share of clones is missing; checked studies link under half to unresolved V genes, and the rest is unexplained. V and J calls plus clone size are reproduced from that table; the DNA served to infer D and trimming. This sample comprises around 250,000 clones, about a fifth of them detected only once. The ten largest clones take up 0.028% of the sample.

The clonotype comes from a woman in her thirties or forties with type 1 diabetes. Sequencing was done on a sample of naive CD4+ T cells from blood. This sample's cell subset or site label indicates: true naive CD4+ T cells. Rearrangement joined TRBV28 to TRBJ2-1; 9 bases in the middle match TRBD2. The bases read TGTGCCAGCATCCCCGGGGAGGCGGGGGGGCCGAATGAGCAGTTCTTC. Its product reads: CASIPGEAGGPNEQFF.